Below are 6 T cell receptor beta chains sequenced from a single sample in a study of regulatory T cells in long-lasting Graves disease listed by TCRdb under 2021. Receptor libraries were prepared by multiplex PCR. TCRdb records Illumina HiSeq 4000 as the sequencer. TCR beta libraries were built with iRepertoire HTBI primers and Arm-PCR amplification of CDR3 regions. Starting from the raw public reads, TCRdb applied fastp trimming at Q25, assembled clones with MiXCR and retained in-frame beta chains. Entries that share a CDR3 protein sequence are merged under the most common genes and DNA. This sample comprises some 420,000 distinct CDR3 sequences, about 22% of them detected only once. The ten top clones hold around 14% of the sample. The time point label, as the study defines it: persistent/refractory GD, antithyroid drugs over 5 years with positive TRAb. RNA was extracted from PBMCs in TRIzol for both TCR sequencing and RNA sequencing.

Specimen: peripheral blood mononuclear cells (PBMCs), collected when the disease was refractory, from a patient treated with antithyroid drugs. All receptors derive from a female donor with Graves disease.

This clonotype appeared a few times. The V gene is TRBV19, the J gene TRBJ1-5; 9 nucleotides line up with TRBD1. CDR1 is LNHDA and CDR2 is SQIVND in the germline V gene (reference sequence). This CDR3 is built from 14 residues. Unmatched junction bases numbered 7, after V lost 7 bases and J lost 6 bases. In DNA form, the CDR3 reads TGTGCCAGTACCCGGGACAGGGATGTTCAGCCCCAGCATTTT. Translated: CASTRDRDVQPQHF.

V gene TRBV27 combines with J gene TRBJ2-2; D remains unclear. V gave up 4 bases and J gave up 6 bases, with 12 bases separating them. The length of the CDR3 is 14 residues. The germline CDR1 and CDR2 sequences are MNHEY and SMNVEV (reference sequence). The CDR3 region has the DNA TGTGCCAGCAGTTACAGAACATTAGCCGGGGAGCTGTTTTTT. Amino acid sequence: CASSYRTLAGELFF.

Regarding this clonotype: A far larger clone differs by one base, so this is likely a read error. The CDR3 protein is CASTWVTRGVLTVINAEAFF. The CDR3 nucleotides read TGTGCCAGCACCTGGGTGACAAGGGGTGTCCTCACGGTAATAAACGCTGAAGCTTTCTTT. This chain links TRBV2 with TRBJ1-1, with D possibly matching TRBD1 (5 bases). From germline, CDR1 is SNHLY and CDR2 FYNNEI. The CDR3 sequence is 20 residues long. V was shortened by 7 bases and J by 6 bases, with 36 bases between the two germline ends.

Only a few counts were recorded for this clonotype. The chain couples TRBV12-3 or TRBV12-4 to TRBJ1-5; D remains unclear. V was trimmed by 4 bases and J by 0 bases, leaving 10 bases between them. The CDR3 has 15 residues. The CDR3 DNA is TGTGCCAGCAGTTCCGGACCGATTAGCAATCAGCCCCAGCATTTT. As protein: CASSSGPISNQPQHF.

Many counts were recorded for this clonotype. The rearrangement uses TRBV7-9 and TRBJ1-2; TRBD1 agrees at 9 bases. Germline V CDR1 and CDR2: SEHNR, FQNEAQ (reference sequence). The trim removed 6 bases at V and 6 bases at J, leaving 2 bases unmatched. This CDR3 region has 12 residues. CDR3 amino acids: CASSGTGHGYTF. CDR3 nucleotide sequence: TGTGCCAGCAGTGGGACAGGGCATGGCTACACCTTC.

Many counts were recorded for this clonotype. CDR3 residues: CASGLVNRGTNYGYTF. CDR3 nucleotide sequence: TGTGCTAGTGGTTTGGTAAACAGGGGCACTAACTATGGCTACACCTTC. The chain combines TRBV12-5 with TRBJ1-2; 7 bases align to TRBD1. The CDR3 covers 16 residues. CDR1 is LGHNT, CDR2 FRNRAP, per germline. V shed 0 bases and J 0 bases; nucleotides not matched to a gene: 4. The whole variable domain, filled in from reference TRBV12-5 and TRBJ1-2, reads DARVTQTPRHKVTEMGQEVTMRCQPILGHNTVFWYRQTMMQGLELLAYFRNRAPLDDSGMPKDRFSAEMPDATLATLKIQPSEPRDSAVYFCASGLVNRGTNYGYTFGSGTRLTVV.